A selection of T cell receptor beta chains follows, all from one sample in a study of shared clonotypes between healthy human individuals. TCRdb keeps only in-frame clones here, not all; method: immunoSEQ multiplex PCR. This table has some 800,000 clones, 80% to 95% appearing once. The specimen sequenced was naive CD8+ T cells sorted from blood. These receptors were collected from a man aged 25-45 years in good health. The CDR3 runs from the conserved cysteine through the conserved F or W. The D gene is left open where the match is weak. Where a row states a size, it is once, few, many or the class of an expanded clone; other rows omit it.

CASSWDRSDLSTNEKLFF	TGCGCCAGCAGCTGGGACAGGTCTGACCTTTCAACTAATGAAAAACTGTTTTTT	.	TRBD1	TRBJ1-4	TRBV5-1
CAWSLGTSGANVLTF	TGTGCCTGGAGTTTAGGGACTTCTGGGGCCAACGTCCTGACTTTC	.	.	TRBJ2-6	TRBV30
CASSPGLGPYEQYF	TGTGCCAGTAGTCCGGGGCTTGGCCCTTACGAGCAGTACTTC	.	.	TRBJ2-7	TRBV19
CASSRPPPRQVSGANVLTF	TGTGCCAGCAGCCGACCCCCTCCCCGACAGGTCTCTGGGGCCAACGTCCTGACTTTC	.	.	TRBJ2-6	TRBV7-9
CASFRDGKTQYF	TGTGCCAGTTTCCGGGACGGAAAGACCCAGTACTTC	.	.	TRBJ2-5	TRBV6-1
CASSRPSGSGNGADTQYF	TGTGCCAGCAGCCGACCTTCTGGTAGCGGGAATGGCGCAGATACGCAGTATTTT	.	TRBD2	TRBJ2-3	TRBV7-9
CASSPPVGTTANTGELFF	TGTGCCAGCTCACCACCGGTTGGGACAACCGCGAACACCGGGGAGCTGTTTTTT	.	.	TRBJ2-2	TRBV18
CASSLRGGSADTQYF	TGTGCCAGCAGCTTACGAGGCGGGAGTGCAGATACGCAGTATTTT	.	TRBD2	TRBJ2-3	TRBV11-2
CASRGRGVYEQYF	TGTGCCAGCAGAGGTCGGGGAGTCTACGAGCAGTACTTC	.	.	TRBJ2-7	TRBV27
CASSSGTGTNGQETQYF	TGTGCCAGCAGCTCCGGAACCGGGACTAACGGACAAGAGACCCAGTACTTC	.	TRBD2	TRBJ2-5	TRBV11-2
CASSFETGGVEQYF	TGTGCCAGCAGCTTTGAGACAGGGGGCGTCGAGCAGTACTTC	.	TRBD1	TRBJ2-7	TRBV5-5
CASSIVGYEQYF	TGTGCCAGTAGTATAGTGGGTTACGAGCAGTACTTC	.	.	TRBJ2-7	TRBV19
CASSLPRTGAPSTDTQYF	TGTGCCAGCAGCCTACCGCGAACGGGGGCCCCCAGCACAGATACGCAGTATTTT	.	.	TRBJ2-3	TRBV7-2
CASSYEEGWEKLFF	TGTGCCAGCAGCTACGAGGAGGGTTGGGAAAAACTGTTTTTT	.	.	TRBJ1-4	TRBV7-9
CASSWTRLSTDTQYF	TGTGCCAGCAGTTGGACAAGACTTAGCACAGATACGCAGTATTTT	.	.	TRBJ2-3	TRBV6-5
CASSQDLAANYGYTF	TGCGCCAGCAGCCAAGATTTGGCAGCTAACTATGGCTACACCTTC	.	.	TRBJ1-2	TRBV4-3
CASSVDGSSSYEQYF	TGTGCCAGCAGCGTAGATGGGTCTAGCAGCTACGAGCAGTACTTC	.	.	TRBJ2-7	TRBV9
CASSGPRTAGANVLTF	TGTGCCAGCAGTGGTCCCCGGACAGCTGGGGCCAACGTCCTGACTTTC	.	.	TRBJ2-6	TRBV2
CASSPGHEQFF	TGTGCCAGCAGCCCCGGCCATGAGCAGTTCTTC	.	.	TRBJ2-1	TRBV16
CASGRLAGGRTPDTQYF	TGTGCCAGCGGGAGACTAGCGGGAGGAAGAACCCCAGATACGCAGTATTTT	.	TRBD2	TRBJ2-3	TRBV2
CASSRREGSYEQYF	TGTGCCAGCAGCCGCCGTGAGGGCTCCTACGAGCAGTACTTC	.	.	TRBJ2-7	TRBV5-4
CASSFGGQGLYEQYF	TGTGCCAGCAGTTTCGGAGGACAGGGGCTCTACGAGCAGTACTTC	.	TRBD1	TRBJ2-7	TRBV27
CANPGLAGDTQYF	TGTGCCAACCCGGGACTAGCGGGAGATACGCAGTATTTT	.	TRBD2	TRBJ2-3	TRBV2
CASSQDRGKFF	TGCGCCAGCAGCCAAGACAGGGGAAAGTTCTTC	once	.	TRBJ2-1	TRBV4-1
CSVEEGQNTEAFF	TGCAGCGTTGAAGAGGGTCAGAACACTGAAGCTTTCTTT	.	.	TRBJ1-1	TRBV29-1
CSVEVQGLGTGELFF	TGCAGCGTTGAGGTCCAGGGATTAGGCACCGGGGAGCTGTTTTTT	.	.	TRBJ2-2	TRBV29-1
CASSLAFTQYF	TGTGCCAGCAGTTTAGCGTTTACGCAGTATTTT	.	.	TRBJ2-3	TRBV6-5
CASSPEVPSYEQYF	TGCGCCAGCAGCCCGGAGGTCCCATCCTACGAGCAGTACTTC	.	.	TRBJ2-7	TRBV23-1
CASSWGPSPSGANVLTF	TGTGCCAGCAGCTGGGGCCCCTCGCCCTCTGGGGCCAACGTCCTGACTTTC	.	.	TRBJ2-6	TRBV13
CASSPPTGFGTGELFF	TGTGCTAGCAGCCCCCCAACAGGGTTTGGCACCGGGGAGCTGTTTTTT	.	.	TRBJ2-2	TRBV7-7
CASEGLNDNEQFF	TGTGCCAGCGAGGGACTCAACGACAATGAGCAGTTCTTC	.	.	TRBJ2-1	TRBV21-1
CASSYGPRTNEQYF	TGTGCCAGCAGTTATGGTCCTAGGACGAACGAGCAGTACTTC	.	.	TRBJ2-7	TRBV6-5
CASSYSADGTDTQYF	TGTGCCAGCAGTTACTCGGCGGATGGCACAGATACGCAGTATTTT	once	.	TRBJ2-3	TRBV6-6
CASSYTGQPYEQYF	TGTGCCAGCAGTTATACCGGACAGCCCTACGAGCAGTACTTC	.	.	TRBJ2-7	TRBV27
CASSESSASTDTQYF	TGCGCCAGCAGTGAGTCTAGCGCGAGCACAGATACGCAGTATTTT	once	.	TRBJ2-3	TRBV10-2
CASSTPWTGVNTGELFF	TGTGCCAGTAGTACACCCTGGACAGGTGTCAACACCGGGGAGCTGTTTTTT	.	TRBD1	TRBJ2-2	TRBV19
CASSRVASGGTYEQYF	TGCGCCAGCAGCAGGGTAGCCAGCGGGGGGACCTACGAGCAGTACTTC	.	TRBD2	TRBJ2-7	TRBV4-1
CASSLYPRDTDTQYF	TGTGCCAGCAGTTTATACCCGAGGGACACAGATACGCAGTATTTT	.	.	TRBJ2-3	TRBV27
CASSYSRAERDETQYF	TGTGCCAGCAGTTACTCGAGGGCGGAACGAGATGAGACCCAGTACTTC	.	.	TRBJ2-5	TRBV6-5
CASSMGGTEAFF	TGTGCCAGCAGCATGGGCGGCACTGAAGCTTTCTTT	.	.	TRBJ1-1	TRBV6-5
CASSPLEGIGRGTDTQYF	TGTGCCAGCAGCCCACTGGAGGGTATCGGCCGGGGCACAGATACGCAGTATTTT	.	.	TRBJ2-3	TRBV7-8
CASSFPDQNQNEQFF	TGTGCCAGCAGCTTCCCGGACCAGAATCAAAATGAGCAGTTCTTC	.	.	TRBJ2-1	TRBV11-2
CASSSGPGTDTQYF	TGTGCCAGCAGTAGCGGCCCAGGCACAGATACGCAGTATTTT	.	.	TRBJ2-3	TRBV6-5
CASRDGQGQREQYF	TGTGCCAGCAGAGATGGACAGGGACAGCGCGAGCAGTACTTC	few	TRBD1	TRBJ2-7	TRBV7-9
CASTQRESSYNEQFF	TGTGCCAGCACCCAGCGGGAGAGCTCCTACAATGAGCAGTTCTTC	few	TRBD2	TRBJ2-1	TRBV5-8
CASGLQGATEAFF	TGTGCCAGCGGTCTACAGGGGGCAACTGAAGCTTTCTTT	.	TRBD1	TRBJ1-1	TRBV7-2
CASGPDRGDGYTF	TGTGCTAGTGGCCCGGACAGGGGAGATGGCTACACCTTC	.	TRBD1	TRBJ1-2	TRBV12-5
CASSEAGLAGTYEQYF	TGTGCCAGCAGTGAAGCCGGACTAGCGGGGACCTACGAGCAGTACTTC	.	TRBD2	TRBJ2-7	TRBV2